The entry that follows covers one T cell receptor beta chain sequence. Its antigen remains unknown. This entry belongs to a study of T cell responses to AZD1222 COVID-19 vaccine. The study, taken as a whole, reports: Donors, mostly white British, included more females; clonal diversity was possibly underestimated. Dominant CD4 TCR responses targeted spike regions 160-218 and 743-854. None of the repertoires were sampled until the peak T cell response had passed. Seropositive status at baseline applied to only six AZD1222 recipients.

CDR1 is MDHEN, CDR2 SYDVKM, per germline. This CDR3 has 11 amino acids. The V end lost 5 bases, the J end lost 7 bases, and 8 bases lay between the germline ends. Produced via immunoSEQ multiplex PCR; TCRdb's table is partial and in-frame only. This table holds roughly 140,000 clones, just over 90% found once. The source material was peripheral blood, sampled on day 0 of AZD1222 vaccination. This chain links TRBV28 with TRBJ1-1; D gene uncertain. The sequence was collected from an adult in good health. Here the CDR3 DNA reads TGTGCCAGCAGTGAACGGAATGAAGCTTTCTTT. Its protein product is CASSERNEAFF.